This T cell receptor beta chain was obtained from a study of blood T cells in healthy people across ages. Then a second PCR, running about 6 to 11 cycles, was carried out with a sample-barcoded 5' primer and a J-beta primer mix. MiXCR, run by TCRdb on the 5' RACE reads, gives a single entry per CDR3 protein. This repertoire shows approximately 1.5 million distinct CDR3 sequences, approximately 32% found once; its top ten account for about 11%. The CDR3 length is 14 residues. From germline, CDR1 is DFQATT and CDR2 SNEGSKA (reference sequence). Trimming took off 3 bases at V and 0 bases at J, with 11 bases between the two ends.

Sequencing used blood. The TCR was taken from a woman aged 30 to 39 in good health. The rearrangement links TRBV20-1 to TRBJ1-1; no definite D call. The CDR3 spells CSARKVYVNTEAFF. CDR3 coding DNA: TGCAGTGCTAGGAAGGTGTATGTGAACACTGAAGCTTTCTTT.